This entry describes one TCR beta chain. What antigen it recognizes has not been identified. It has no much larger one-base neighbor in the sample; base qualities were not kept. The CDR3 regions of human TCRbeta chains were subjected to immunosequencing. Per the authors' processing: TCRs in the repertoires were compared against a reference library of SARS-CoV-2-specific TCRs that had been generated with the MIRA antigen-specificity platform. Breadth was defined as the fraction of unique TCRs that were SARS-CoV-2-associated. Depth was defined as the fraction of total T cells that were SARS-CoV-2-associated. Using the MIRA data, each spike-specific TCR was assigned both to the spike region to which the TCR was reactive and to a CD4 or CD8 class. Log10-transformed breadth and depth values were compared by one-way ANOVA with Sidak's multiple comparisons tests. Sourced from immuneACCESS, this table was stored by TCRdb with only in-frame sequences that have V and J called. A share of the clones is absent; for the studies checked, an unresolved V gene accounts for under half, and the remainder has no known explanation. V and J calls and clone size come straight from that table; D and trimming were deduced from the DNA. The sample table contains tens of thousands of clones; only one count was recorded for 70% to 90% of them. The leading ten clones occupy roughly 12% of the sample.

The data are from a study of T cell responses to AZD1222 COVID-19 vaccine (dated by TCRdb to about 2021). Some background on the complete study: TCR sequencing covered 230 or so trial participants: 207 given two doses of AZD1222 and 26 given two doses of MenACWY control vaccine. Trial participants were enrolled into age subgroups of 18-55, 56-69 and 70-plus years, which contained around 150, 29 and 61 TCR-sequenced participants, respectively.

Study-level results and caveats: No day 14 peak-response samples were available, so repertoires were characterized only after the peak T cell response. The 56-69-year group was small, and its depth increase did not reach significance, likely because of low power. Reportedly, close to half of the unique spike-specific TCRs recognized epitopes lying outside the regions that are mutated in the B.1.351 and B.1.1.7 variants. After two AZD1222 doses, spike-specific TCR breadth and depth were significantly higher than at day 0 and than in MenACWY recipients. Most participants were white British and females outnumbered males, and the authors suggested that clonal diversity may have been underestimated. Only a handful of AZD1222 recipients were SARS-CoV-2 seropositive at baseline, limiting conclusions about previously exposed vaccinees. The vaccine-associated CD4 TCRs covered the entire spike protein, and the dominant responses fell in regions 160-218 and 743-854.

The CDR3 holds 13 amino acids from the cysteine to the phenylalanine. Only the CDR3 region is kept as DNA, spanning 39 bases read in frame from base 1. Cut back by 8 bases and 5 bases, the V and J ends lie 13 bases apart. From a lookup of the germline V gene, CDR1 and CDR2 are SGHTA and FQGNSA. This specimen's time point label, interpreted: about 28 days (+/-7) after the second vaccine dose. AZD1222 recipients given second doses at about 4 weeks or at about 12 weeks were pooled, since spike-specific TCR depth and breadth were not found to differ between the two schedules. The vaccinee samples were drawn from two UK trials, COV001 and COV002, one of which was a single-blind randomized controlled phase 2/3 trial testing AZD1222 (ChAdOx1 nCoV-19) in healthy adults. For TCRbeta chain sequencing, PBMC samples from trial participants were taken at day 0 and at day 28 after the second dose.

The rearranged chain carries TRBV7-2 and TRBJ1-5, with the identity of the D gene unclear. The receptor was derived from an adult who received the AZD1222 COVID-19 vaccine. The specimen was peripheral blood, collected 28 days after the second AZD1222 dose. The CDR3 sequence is CASGRDRHQPQHF. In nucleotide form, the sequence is TGTGCCAGCGGTAGGGATCGCCATCAGCCCCAGCATTTT.